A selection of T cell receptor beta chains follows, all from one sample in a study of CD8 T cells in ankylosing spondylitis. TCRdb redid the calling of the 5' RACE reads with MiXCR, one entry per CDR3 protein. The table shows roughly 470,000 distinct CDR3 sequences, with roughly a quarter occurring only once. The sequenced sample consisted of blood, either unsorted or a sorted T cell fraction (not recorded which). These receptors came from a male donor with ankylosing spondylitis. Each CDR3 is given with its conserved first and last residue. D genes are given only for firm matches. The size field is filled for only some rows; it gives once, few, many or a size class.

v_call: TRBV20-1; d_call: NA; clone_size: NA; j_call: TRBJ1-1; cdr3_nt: TGCAGTGCCCGAAGGGTACGGGGCCGCACTGAAGCTTTCTTT; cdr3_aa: CSARRVRGRTEAFF
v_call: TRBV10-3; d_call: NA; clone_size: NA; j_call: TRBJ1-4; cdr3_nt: TGTGCCATCAGTGAGGGGTCGGTGAGCGAAAAACTGTTTTTT; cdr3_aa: CAISEGSVSEKLFF
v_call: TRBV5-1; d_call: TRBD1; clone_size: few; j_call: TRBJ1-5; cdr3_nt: TGCGCCAGCAGCTCAACAGGGGACCCTTATCAGCCCCAGCATTTT; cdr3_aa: CASSSTGDPYQPQHF
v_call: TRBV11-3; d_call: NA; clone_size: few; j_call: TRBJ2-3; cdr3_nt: TGTGCCAGCAGCTTAGTATTTAGCACAGATACGCAGTATTTT; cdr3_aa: CASSLVFSTDTQYF
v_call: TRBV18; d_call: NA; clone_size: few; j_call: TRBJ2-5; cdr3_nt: TGTGCCAGCTCACGTGTGGACGGGGCGGAGACCCAGTACTTC; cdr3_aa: CASSRVDGAETQYF
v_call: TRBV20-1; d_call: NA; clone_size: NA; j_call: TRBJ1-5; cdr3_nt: TGCAGTGCTACCTTCTTCGACAGGAGACAGCATTTT; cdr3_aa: CSATFFDRRQHF
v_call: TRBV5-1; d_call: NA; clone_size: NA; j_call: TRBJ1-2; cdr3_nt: TGCGCCAGCAGCCCCGAGGGGGGCGGCTATGGCTACACCTTC; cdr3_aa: CASSPEGGGYGYTF
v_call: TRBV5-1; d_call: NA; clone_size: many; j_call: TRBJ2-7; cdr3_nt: TGCGCCAGCAGCCTACCAGGGGTGGACGAGCAGTACTTC; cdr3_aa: CASSLPGVDEQYF
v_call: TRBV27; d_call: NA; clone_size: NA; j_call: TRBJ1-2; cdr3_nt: TGTGCCAGCAGGGGGACGGCAGCCTATGGCTACACCTTC; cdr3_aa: CASRGTAAYGYTF
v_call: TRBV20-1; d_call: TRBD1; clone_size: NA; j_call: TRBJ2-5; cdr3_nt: TGCAGTGCTTACAGGGGGCGGGAGACCCAGTACTTC; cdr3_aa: CSAYRGRETQYF
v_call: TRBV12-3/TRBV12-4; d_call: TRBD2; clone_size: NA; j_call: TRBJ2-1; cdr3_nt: TGTGCCAGCAGTTGGGGACTAGCGGGAGTCAATGAGCAGTTCTTC; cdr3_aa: CASSWGLAGVNEQFF
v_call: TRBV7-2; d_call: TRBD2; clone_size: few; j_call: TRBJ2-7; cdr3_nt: TGTGCCAGCAGGATAGCGGGACCCCACGAGCAGTACTTC; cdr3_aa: CASRIAGPHEQYF
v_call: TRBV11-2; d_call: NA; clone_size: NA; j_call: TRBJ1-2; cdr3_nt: TGTGCCAGCAGCGCACAGGGACTGGGGTATGGCTACACCTTC; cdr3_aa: CASSAQGLGYGYTF
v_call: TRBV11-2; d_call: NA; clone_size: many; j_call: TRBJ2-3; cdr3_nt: TGTGCCAGCAGCTCCCGGAAGGGGGCAGATACGCAGTATTTT; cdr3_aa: CASSSRKGADTQYF
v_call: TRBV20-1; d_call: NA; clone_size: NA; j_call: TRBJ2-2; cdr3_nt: TGCAGTGCCAAGGGCGGGGCCCGATACTACACCGGGGAGCTGTTTTTT; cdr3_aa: CSAKGGARYYTGELFF
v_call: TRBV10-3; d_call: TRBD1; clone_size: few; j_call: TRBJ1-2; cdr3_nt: TGTGCCATCAGTGAGCCCCGGACAGGGGTGCCGACTAAGGCTAACTATGGCTACACCTTC; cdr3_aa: CAISEPRTGVPTKANYGYTF
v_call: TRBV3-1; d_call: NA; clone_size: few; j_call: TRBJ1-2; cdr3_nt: TGTGCCAGCAGCCAAGACAAGGGCCCCTATGGCTACACCTTC; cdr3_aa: CASSQDKGPYGYTF
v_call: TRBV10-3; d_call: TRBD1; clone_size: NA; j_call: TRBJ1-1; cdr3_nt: TGTGCCATCAGCAGAGACAGGGTTGAGATGGCTTTCTTT; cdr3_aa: CAISRDRVEMAFF
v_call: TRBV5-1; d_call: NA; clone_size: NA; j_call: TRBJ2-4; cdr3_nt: TGCGCCAGCAGCTTGGATCCCTTTAGGGCCAAAAACATTCAGTACTTC; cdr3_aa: CASSLDPFRAKNIQYF
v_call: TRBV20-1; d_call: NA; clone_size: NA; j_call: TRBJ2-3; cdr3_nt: TGCAGTGCCCAAGGGGGGAGGATCACAGATACGCAGTATTTT; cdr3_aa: CSAQGGRITDTQYF
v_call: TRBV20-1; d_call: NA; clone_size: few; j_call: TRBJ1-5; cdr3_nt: TGCAGTGCTAGGGACGGCTATAGCAATCAGCCCCAGCATTTT; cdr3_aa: CSARDGYSNQPQHF
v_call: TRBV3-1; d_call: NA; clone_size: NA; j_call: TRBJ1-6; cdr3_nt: TGTGCCAGCAGCCAACGTACAGGGATGGATTCACCCCTCCACTTT; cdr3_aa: CASSQRTGMDSPLHF
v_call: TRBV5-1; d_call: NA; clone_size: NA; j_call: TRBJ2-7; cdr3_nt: TGCGCCAGCAGCTTGGGCAGCAAGTTCTACGAGCAGTACTTC; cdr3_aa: CASSLGSKFYEQYF
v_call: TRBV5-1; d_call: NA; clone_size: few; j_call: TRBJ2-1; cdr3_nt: TGCGCCAGCAGCCCCCGACATGGGGGGAATGGGGTCAATGAGCAGTTCTTC; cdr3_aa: CASSPRHGGNGVNEQFF
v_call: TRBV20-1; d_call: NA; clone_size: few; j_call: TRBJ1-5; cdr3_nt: TGCAGTGCTGCCGACCCTAGGGGGTATCAGCCCCAGCATTTT; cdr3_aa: CSAADPRGYQPQHF
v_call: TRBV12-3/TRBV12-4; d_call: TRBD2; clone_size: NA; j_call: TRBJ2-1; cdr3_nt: TGTGCCAGCAGCCATTCTAGCGGGGTCTACAATGAGCAGTTCTTC; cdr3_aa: CASSHSSGVYNEQFF
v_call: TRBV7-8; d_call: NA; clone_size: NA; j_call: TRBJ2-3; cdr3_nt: TGTGCCAGCAGATCTAGCCCCGGGACAGATACGCAGTATTTT; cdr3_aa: CASRSSPGTDTQYF
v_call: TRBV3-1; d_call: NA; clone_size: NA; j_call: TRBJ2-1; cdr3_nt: TGTGCCAGCAGCCAACTCCATACTAGCTTGTATGAGCAGTTCTTC; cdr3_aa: CASSQLHTSLYEQFF